This TCR beta chain stems from a study of cytomegalovirus exposure and HLA in healthy donors. Study-level findings and limits: It is likely that the observed cluster of highly shared sequence variants was a sequencing artifact.

Donors had nominal health at sampling but likely had unrecorded immune exposures. Concerning this clone: The target antigen is unknown.

The PCR ran on 60 Vbeta and 13 Jbeta primers. Methods used by the authors: Among the unique TCR beta chains that a later analysis counted, around 82 million in all, 9.5 million to 11 million were shared. The assay was immunoSEQ multiplex PCR, and TCRdb's table has in-frame clones only and misses some. V, J and clone size derive from that table, while D and trimming were established from the DNA sequence. The sample carries over 150,000 clones, roughly four fifths recorded once. The TCR originated in a man younger than 30 in good health and CMV-seronegative. The specimen sequenced was PBMCs.

The CDR3: CASSTLLPRTSGTRTQYF. CDR3 sequence (DNA): TGTGCCAGCAGCACCCTCTTACCCCGGACTAGCGGGACCCGTACGCAGTATTTT. The chain employs TRBV7-9 and TRBJ2-3; 12 nucleotides agree with TRBD2. With V trimmed by 5 bases and J by 8 bases, 17 bases remained unmatched. The CDR3 runs 18 residues. Germline CDR1 SEHNR, CDR2 FQNEAQ (reference sequence). Variable domain in full (rest from reference TRBV7-9 and TRBJ2-3): DTGVSQNPRHKITKRGQNVTFRCDPISEHNRLYWYRQTLGQGPEFLTYFQNEAQLEKSRLLSDRFSAERPKGSFSTLEIQRTEQGDSAMYLCASSTLLPRTSGTRTQYFGPGTRLTVL.